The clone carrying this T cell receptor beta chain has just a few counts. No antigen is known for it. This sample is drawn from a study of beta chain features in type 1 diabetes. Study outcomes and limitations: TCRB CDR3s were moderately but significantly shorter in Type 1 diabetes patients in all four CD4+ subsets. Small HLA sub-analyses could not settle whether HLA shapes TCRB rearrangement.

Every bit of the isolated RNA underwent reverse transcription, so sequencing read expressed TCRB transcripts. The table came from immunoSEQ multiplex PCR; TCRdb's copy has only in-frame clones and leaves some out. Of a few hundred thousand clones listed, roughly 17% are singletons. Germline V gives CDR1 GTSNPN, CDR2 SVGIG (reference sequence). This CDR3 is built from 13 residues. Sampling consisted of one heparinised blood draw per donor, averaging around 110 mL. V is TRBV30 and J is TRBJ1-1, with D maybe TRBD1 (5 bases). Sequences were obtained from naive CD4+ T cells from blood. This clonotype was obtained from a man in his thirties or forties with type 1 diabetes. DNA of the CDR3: TGTGCGGCCGGCCCGGGGGAGGCCACTGAAGCTTTCTTT. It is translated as CAAGPGEATEAFF.